This is a list of T cell receptor beta chains from one sample in a study of memory CD4+ T cells and cytomegalovirus serostatus. Here immunoSEQ multiplex PCR was the method, and the copy in TCRdb shows in-frame clones only, minus some. Among tens of thousands of clones listed, approximately 71% were seen once. Specimen: memory CD4+ T cells from blood. These receptors originate from an adult in good health and CMV-seronegative. CDR3s include the opening cysteine and the closing phenylalanine or tryptophan. The order of the fields is V gene, J gene, D gene, clone size, CDR3 DNA, CDR3 protein. The D gene is left open where the match is weak. Clone size is shown for a subset of rows, as once, few, many or a class of expanded clone.

v_call: TRBV18; j_call: TRBJ2-2; d_call: NA; clone_size: NA; cdr3_nt: TGTGCCAGCTCACCACAGGCAGCATCCGGGGAGCTGTTTTTT; cdr3_aa: CASSPQAASGELFF
v_call: TRBV7-9; j_call: TRBJ2-1; d_call: TRBD2; clone_size: NA; cdr3_nt: TGTGCCAGCAGCTGGACTAGCGGGAGAGGTAGGAGGGTTGAGCAGTTCTTC; cdr3_aa: CASSWTSGRGRRVEQFF
v_call: TRBV25-1; j_call: TRBJ2-1; d_call: TRBD2; clone_size: NA; cdr3_nt: TGTGCCAGCAGTGAGTTGTCTAGCGGCAATGAGCAGTTCTTC; cdr3_aa: CASSELSSGNEQFF
v_call: TRBV2; j_call: TRBJ2-7; d_call: NA; clone_size: NA; cdr3_nt: TGTGCCAGCGGTAAAAGGTCTGCCTCCTACGAGCAGTACTTC; cdr3_aa: CASGKRSASYEQYF
v_call: TRBV9; j_call: TRBJ1-2; d_call: TRBD1; clone_size: NA; cdr3_nt: TGTGCCAGCAGCGTAGGAGGGACAGGCCCTAACTATGGCTACACCTTC; cdr3_aa: CASSVGGTGPNYGYTF
v_call: TRBV29-1; j_call: TRBJ1-2; d_call: TRBD1; clone_size: NA; cdr3_nt: TGCAGCGTTGAAGATCGAGGTTGGGCAGGGGGCGCAATTGGCTACACCTTC; cdr3_aa: CSVEDRGWAGGAIGYTF
v_call: TRBV28; j_call: TRBJ1-2; d_call: TRBD1; clone_size: NA; cdr3_nt: TGTGCCAGCAGTTTTGAACAGGGGAGAAAGGACACCTTC; cdr3_aa: CASSFEQGRKDTF
v_call: TRBV11-2; j_call: TRBJ2-1; d_call: TRBD2; clone_size: NA; cdr3_nt: TGTGCCAGCAGCTTAAGCGGGGTAACCTACAATGAGCAGTTCTTC; cdr3_aa: CASSLSGVTYNEQFF
v_call: TRBV11-1; j_call: TRBJ1-3; d_call: NA; clone_size: NA; cdr3_nt: TGTGCCAGCAGCTTCACCAGTACTGGAAACACCATATATTTT; cdr3_aa: CASSFTSTGNTIYF
v_call: TRBV11-2; j_call: TRBJ1-4; d_call: NA; clone_size: NA; cdr3_nt: TGTGCCAGCAGCTTACTGAGAGGACGGACTAATGAAAAACTGTTTTTT; cdr3_aa: CASSLLRGRTNEKLFF
v_call: TRBV11-3; j_call: TRBJ2-1; d_call: NA; clone_size: NA; cdr3_nt: TGTGCCAGCAGCTTTTGGGCCAAAGACAATGAGCAGTTCTTC; cdr3_aa: CASSFWAKDNEQFF
v_call: TRBV5-4; j_call: TRBJ2-5; d_call: TRBD2; clone_size: once; cdr3_nt: TGTGCCAGCAGCACGGGACTAGCGGGAGGTGAGACCCAGTACTTC; cdr3_aa: CASSTGLAGGETQYF
v_call: TRBV6-5; j_call: TRBJ1-2; d_call: NA; clone_size: NA; cdr3_nt: TGTGCCAGCGTCCCCCGGGGAGGGAAGATTTATGGCTACACCTTC; cdr3_aa: CASVPRGGKIYGYTF
v_call: TRBV7-9; j_call: TRBJ1-1; d_call: NA; clone_size: NA; cdr3_nt: TGTGCCAGCAGCTTAGACAGGAACACTGAAGCTTTCTTT; cdr3_aa: CASSLDRNTEAFF
v_call: TRBV28; j_call: TRBJ2-3; d_call: NA; clone_size: NA; cdr3_nt: TGTGCCAGCAGGCAGAACTCCCGGAGAGATACGCAGTATTTT; cdr3_aa: CASRQNSRRDTQYF
v_call: TRBV5-1; j_call: TRBJ2-3; d_call: NA; clone_size: once; cdr3_nt: TGCACCAGCAGCTTGCCAGGGATAAGCACAGATACGCAGTATTTT; cdr3_aa: CTSSLPGISTDTQYF
v_call: TRBV30; j_call: TRBJ1-4; d_call: NA; clone_size: few; cdr3_nt: TGTGCCTGGAGTGTTGGAAGTAATGAAAAACTGTTTTTT; cdr3_aa: CAWSVGSNEKLFF
v_call: TRBV7-2; j_call: TRBJ2-7; d_call: NA; clone_size: NA; cdr3_nt: TGTGCCAGCAGCTTATGGGCAGGCCCCTACGAGCAGTACTTC; cdr3_aa: CASSLWAGPYEQYF
v_call: TRBV5-4; j_call: TRBJ2-3; d_call: TRBD2; clone_size: NA; cdr3_nt: TGTGCCAGCAGCGGGGGGGGAGCGGGAGGATCCCCAGATACGCAGTATTTT; cdr3_aa: CASSGGGAGGSPDTQYF
v_call: TRBV9; j_call: TRBJ2-2; d_call: NA; clone_size: NA; cdr3_nt: TGTGCCAGCAGCGTGGGACTTGAAACCGGGGAGCTGTTTTTT; cdr3_aa: CASSVGLETGELFF
v_call: TRBV19; j_call: TRBJ2-7; d_call: TRBD2; clone_size: NA; cdr3_nt: TGTGCCAGTACCCCCCGGGGGAGGGCCGAGCAGTACTTC; cdr3_aa: CASTPRGRAEQYF
v_call: TRBV4-1; j_call: TRBJ1-1; d_call: NA; clone_size: few; cdr3_nt: TGCGCCAGCAGCCAACCCTTCCGCGGGATGAACACTGAAGCTTTCTTT; cdr3_aa: CASSQPFRGMNTEAFF